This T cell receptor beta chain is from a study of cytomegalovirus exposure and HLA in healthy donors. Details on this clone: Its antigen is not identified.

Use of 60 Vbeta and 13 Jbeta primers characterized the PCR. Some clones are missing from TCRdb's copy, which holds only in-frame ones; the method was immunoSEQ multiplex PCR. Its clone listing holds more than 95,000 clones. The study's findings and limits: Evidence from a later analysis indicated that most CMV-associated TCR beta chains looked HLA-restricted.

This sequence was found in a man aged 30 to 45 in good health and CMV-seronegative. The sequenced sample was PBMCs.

The CDR3 region is CASSLGLTRNEQYF. The CDR3 bases are TGTGCCAGCTCACTAGGACTGACGCGGAACGAGCAGTACTTC. This chain joins TRBV18 and TRBJ2-7; weak D call: TRBD2 (5 bases). This CDR3 is 14 amino acids long. Deletions cut 4 bases from V and 5 bases from J, with 15 bases between. The germline CDR1 and CDR2 sequences are KGHSH and LQKENI.